The 3 T cell receptor beta chains given below trace back to one sample, sequenced in a study of T-cell memory formation after mild COVID-19. Each CDR3 protein is one row after TCRdb ran MiXCR on the 5' RACE reads. The table records a few hundred thousand distinct CDR3 sequences, around 15% of them present only once. Source material: PBMCs or a T cell subset sorted from them (not recorded which). The receptors derive from a man aged 18 to 35 who had mild COVID-19 (a few samples of this study predate the infection). Cell type and time point are not known.

This clonotype came up a few times. J is TRBJ2-3 and V is TRBV11-2; 8 nucleotides line up with TRBD1. The V gene's germline CDR1 is SGHAT and CDR2 FQNNGV. This CDR3 region has 14 residues. V shed 5 bases, J shed 6 bases, and the junction held 7 bases outside the gene matches. CDR3 sequence: CASSQKTGEDTQYF. In DNA form, the CDR3 reads TGTGCCAGCAGCCAAAAGACAGGGGAGGATACGCAGTATTTT.

The rearrangement links TRBV2 to TRBJ1-6, with a possible D match to TRBD1 (5 bases). The CDR3 sequence is 16 residues long. The germline V gene has CDR1 SNHLY and CDR2 FYNNEI. Trimming shortened V by 1 base and J by 9 bases, and 16 bases separated the two germline ends. The CDR3 DNA reads as TGTGCCAGCAGTGAAGATCTTGGGGCCGGGAGTTCACCCCTCCACTTT. Amino acid sequence: CASSEDLGAGSSPLHF.

V is TRBV29-1 and J is TRBJ1-2; tentative D call: TRBD1 (6 bases). V was pared by 4 bases and J by 2 bases, with 11 bases between. The CDR3 sequence is 13 residues long. The germline V gene encodes CDR1 SQVTM and CDR2 ANQGSEA. CDR3 amino acids: CSVVGTGNYGYTF. CDR3 coding DNA: TGCAGCGTTGTGGGTACAGGGAACTATGGCTACACCTTC.